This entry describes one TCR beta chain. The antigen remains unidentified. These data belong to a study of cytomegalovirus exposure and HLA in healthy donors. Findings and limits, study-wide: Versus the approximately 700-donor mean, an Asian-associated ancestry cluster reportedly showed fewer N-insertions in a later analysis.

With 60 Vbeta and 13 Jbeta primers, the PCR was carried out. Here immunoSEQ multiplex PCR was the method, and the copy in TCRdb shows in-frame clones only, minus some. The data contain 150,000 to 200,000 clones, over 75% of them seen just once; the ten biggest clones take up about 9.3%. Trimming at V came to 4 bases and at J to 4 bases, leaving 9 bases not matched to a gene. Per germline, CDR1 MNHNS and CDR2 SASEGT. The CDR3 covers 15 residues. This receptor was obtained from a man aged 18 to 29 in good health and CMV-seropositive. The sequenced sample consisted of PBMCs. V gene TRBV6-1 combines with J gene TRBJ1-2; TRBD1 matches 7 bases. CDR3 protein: CASSGVRGSVYGYTF. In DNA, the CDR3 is TGTGCCAGCAGTGGGGTCAGGGGGTCGGTCTATGGCTACACCTTC.